This T cell receptor beta chain is drawn from a study of T cell changes during pregnancy in multiple sclerosis. TCRdb keeps only in-frame clones here, not all; method: immunoSEQ multiplex PCR. The sample shows under 70,000 clones, 90% to 95% of them seen only once. Germline V gene lookup returns CDR1 MNHEY and CDR2 SMNVEV (reference sequence). V lost 7 bases, J lost 5 bases, and 10 bases stayed unmatched. The CDR3 has 14 amino acids. The TCR sequence derives from a female donor in good health, enrolled as a control in a pregnancy study. The J gene is TRBJ1-1, the V gene TRBV27, with TRBD1 matching over 7 bases. Sequenced material: peripheral blood, taken in the third trimester of pregnancy. The CDR3: CASISQGVETEAFF. CDR3 DNA sequence: TGTGCCAGCATAAGCCAGGGGGTAGAAACTGAAGCTTTCTTT.